This T cell receptor beta chain came from a study of graft-versus-host responses after intestinal transplantation. Study-level information: Tacrolimus plus steroids were given to all recipients for approximately 3 years, preceded by anti-thymocyte globulin induction.

Sequencing used immunoSEQ multiplex PCR; TCRdb keeps in-frame clones, though not all of them. The sample yields more than 4,500 clones, 25% to 30% seen once. Plating of some 200,000 CFSE-labeled responder cells was done together with some 200,000 irradiated, violet-dye-labeled stimulator cells. Sample: alloreactive CD8+ T cells from a mixed lymphocyte reaction culture, taken before intestinal transplant. The subset here: CFSE-low proliferating T cells sorted from approximately six-day pre-transplant mixed lymphocyte reaction (GvH or HvG direction). The clonotype originates from a human patient who received an intestinal transplant.

CDR3 in DNA: TGTGCCAGCAGCCAAGATTTATCAGGGGCCTACGAGCAGTACTTC. Protein sequence: CASSQDLSGAYEQYF. V and J are TRBV11-2 and TRBJ2-7; tentative D call: TRBD1 (6 bases). The CDR3 loop spans 15 amino acids. V was cut by 5 bases and J by 2 bases, with 16 bases left in between. Germline V lookup: CDR1 SGHAT, CDR2 FQNNGV.